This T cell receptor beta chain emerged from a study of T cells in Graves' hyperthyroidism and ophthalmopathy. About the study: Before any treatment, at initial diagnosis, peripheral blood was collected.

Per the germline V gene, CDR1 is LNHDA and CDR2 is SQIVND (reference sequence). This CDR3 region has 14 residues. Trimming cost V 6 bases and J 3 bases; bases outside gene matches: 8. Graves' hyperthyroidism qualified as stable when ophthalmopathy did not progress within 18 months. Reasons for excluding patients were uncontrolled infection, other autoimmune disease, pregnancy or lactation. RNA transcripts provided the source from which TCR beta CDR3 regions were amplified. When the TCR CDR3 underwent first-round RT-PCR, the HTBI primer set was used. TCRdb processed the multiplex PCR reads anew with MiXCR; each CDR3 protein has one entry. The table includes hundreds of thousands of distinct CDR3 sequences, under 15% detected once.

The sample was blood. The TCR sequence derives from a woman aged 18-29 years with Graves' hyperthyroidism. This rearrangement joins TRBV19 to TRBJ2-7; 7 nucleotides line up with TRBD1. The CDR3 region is CASRRTGQNYEQYF. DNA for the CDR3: TGTGCCAGTAGAAGGACAGGACAGAACTACGAGCAGTACTTC.